This T cell receptor beta chain appears in the sequencing data of a study of graft-versus-host responses after intestinal transplantation. General study points: The marrow of recipients harbored GvH clones, and ileum or blood showed some of them first.

V was cut by 5 bases and J by 6 bases, with 14 bases left in between. The CDR3 runs to 13 residues. The germline CDR1 and CDR2 sequences are SGHKS and YYEKEE (reference sequence). Sequenced by immunoSEQ multiplex PCR; TCRdb stores in-frame clones only, minus some. This sample has about 64,000 clones, with 90% found just once. Regarding this clone: Its antigen is still unknown.

The source material was unstimulated CD8+ T cells sorted from spleen or lymph node cells, sampled before transplant. The TCR was taken from a human donor who was the organ donor for an intestinal transplant. This chain connects TRBV5-5 to TRBJ1-2; D not certain. This chain's CDR3 is CASRTTSSNGYTF. The CDR3, as DNA: TGTGCCAGCAGAACGACAAGTTCAAATGGCTACACCTTC.